Below, one TCR beta chain is given with its context. Compared with germline, one end of the junction differs, possibly owing to a read error. This entry belongs to a study of cytomegalovirus exposure and HLA in healthy donors. Study overall: Unique TCRs from HLA-typed donors, 85 million to 100 million of them, were held in an early data release. Of all 400 or so donors who were genotyped, under 90% belonged to the Caucasian-associated ancestry cluster.

The study ran its PCR with 60 Vbeta and 13 Jbeta primers. Sequenced by immunoSEQ multiplex PCR; TCRdb stores in-frame clones only, minus some. The sample lists roughly 120,000 clones; 80% to 85% were seen once. The TCR comes from a woman in her 30s in good health and CMV-seronegative. Sequenced input: PBMCs.

CDR3 coding DNA: TGTTCCAGCAGCTTGACTAGCGACGAGCAGTACTTC. Protein sequence: CSSSLTSDEQYF. The chain combines TRBV7-9 with TRBJ2-7; 8 nucleotides agree with TRBD2. Germline-derived CDR1 and CDR2 are SEHNR and FQNEAQ (reference sequence). The CDR3 runs to 12 residues.